The 6 T cell receptor beta chains given below trace back to one sample, sequenced in a study of T cell responses to AZD1222 COVID-19 vaccine (dated by TCRdb to the early 2020s). The library was generated by the immunoSEQ multiplex PCR assay. Not all clones reach the TCRdb copy of this immuneACCESS table, which keeps in-frame sequences only. Checked studies attribute under half of the gap to unresolved V genes and leave the rest unexplained. The table for this sample lists almost 55,000 clones; 80% to 90% of them were counted only once. The top ten clones comprise roughly 10% of the sample. The time point label of this sample denotes: baseline before first vaccination. Sequenced material: peripheral blood, taken on day 0 of AZD1222 vaccination. Every receptor here comes from an adult in good health.

The chain employs TRBV12-3 or TRBV12-4 and TRBJ2-5; D perhaps matches TRBD2 (6 bases). V was cut by 4 bases and J by 9 bases, with 12 bases left in between. This CDR3 region has 12 residues. Here the CDR3 reads CASSSQAGPQYF. The CDR3 nucleotides are TGTGCCAGCAGTTCACAAGCGGGCCCCCAGTACTTC.

The V call is TRBV29-1, the J call TRBJ1-2; TRBD1 is a possible D gene (6 bases). The CDR3 spans 14 residues. The germline V gene has CDR1 SQVTM and CDR2 ANQGSEA. The V and J ends lost 7 bases and 7 bases respectively, with 22 bases between them. Here the CDR3 reads CSAPQGTSEFGYTF. The CDR3 DNA follows: TGCAGCGCTCCACAGGGAACAAGCGAGTTTGGCTACACCTTC.

The V gene is TRBV21-1, the J gene TRBJ1-5; TRBD1 was called by the table and not checked on the DNA. TRBV21-1 is given as a pseudogene. The CDR3 contains 16 residues. The CDR3 nucleotides are TGTGCCAGCAGCCCACCACGACAGGGGGATGATCAGCCCCAGCATTTT. Amino acid sequence: CASSPPRQGDDQPQHF.

V usage is TRBV6-6 and J usage is TRBJ2-1, with 8 bases aligning to TRBD1. J was trimmed by 6 bases and V by 6 bases; bases with no gene match: 1. This CDR3 spans 12 amino acids. The germline CDR1 and CDR2 sequences are MNHNY and SVGAGI (reference sequence). CDR3 sequence (DNA): TGTGCCAGCAGGCAGGGGGCCAATGAGCAGTTCTTC. It specifies CASRQGANEQFF.

V and J are TRBV2 and TRBJ1-2, with D perhaps TRBD1 (5 bases). The V end was cut by 6 bases, the J end by 4 bases, with 9 bases between. Germline-derived CDR1 and CDR2 are SNHLY and FYNNEI. The CDR3 sequence is 12 residues long. DNA for the CDR3: TGTGCCAGCAGGGGCGGGGGCTATGGCTACACCTTC. Protein: CASRGGGYGYTF. Drawing the rest from reference TRBV2 and TRBJ1-2, the complete variable domain is EPEVTQTPSHQVTQMGQEVILRCVPISNHLYFYWYRQILGQKVEFLVSFYNNEISEKSEIFDDQFSVERPDGSNFTLKIRSTKLEDSAMYFCASRGGGYGYTFGSGTRLTVV.

This clone has just a few counts. J is TRBJ1-2 and V is TRBV9; D unresolved. CDR1 is SGDLS, CDR2 YYNGEE, per germline. The CDR3 length is 16 residues. V dropped 3 bases and J dropped 1 base, with 16 bases sitting between them. The CDR3 DNA is TGTGCCAGCAGCGAACGACCGCTACCATATAACTATGGCTACACCTTC. Translated, it gives CASSERPLPYNYGYTF.